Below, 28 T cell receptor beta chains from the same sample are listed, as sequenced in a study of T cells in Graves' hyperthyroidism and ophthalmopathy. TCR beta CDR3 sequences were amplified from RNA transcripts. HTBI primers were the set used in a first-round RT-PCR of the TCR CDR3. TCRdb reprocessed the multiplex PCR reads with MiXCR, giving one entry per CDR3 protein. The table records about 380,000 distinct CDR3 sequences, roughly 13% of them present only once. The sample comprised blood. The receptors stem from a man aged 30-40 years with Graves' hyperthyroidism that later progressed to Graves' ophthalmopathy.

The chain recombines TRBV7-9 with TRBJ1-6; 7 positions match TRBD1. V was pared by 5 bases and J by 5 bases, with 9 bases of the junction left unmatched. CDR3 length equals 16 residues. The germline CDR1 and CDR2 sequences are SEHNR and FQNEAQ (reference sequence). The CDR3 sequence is CASSILRDRDNSPLHF. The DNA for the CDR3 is TGTGCCAGCAGCATCCTCCGGGACAGAGATAATTCACCCCTCCACTTT.

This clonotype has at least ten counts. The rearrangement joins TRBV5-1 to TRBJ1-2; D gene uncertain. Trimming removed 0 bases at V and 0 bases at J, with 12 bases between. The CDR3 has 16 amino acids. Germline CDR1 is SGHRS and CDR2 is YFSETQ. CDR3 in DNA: TGCGCCAGCAGCTTGGGCAGTGACGTTTCTAACTATGGCTACACCTTC. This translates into CASSLGSDVSNYGYTF.

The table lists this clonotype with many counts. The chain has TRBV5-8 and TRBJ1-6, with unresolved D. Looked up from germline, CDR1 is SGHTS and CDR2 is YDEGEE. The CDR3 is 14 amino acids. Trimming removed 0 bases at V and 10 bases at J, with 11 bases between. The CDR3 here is CASSLGWRGSPLHF. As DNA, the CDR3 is TGTGCCAGCAGCTTGGGTTGGAGAGGATCACCCCTCCACTTT.

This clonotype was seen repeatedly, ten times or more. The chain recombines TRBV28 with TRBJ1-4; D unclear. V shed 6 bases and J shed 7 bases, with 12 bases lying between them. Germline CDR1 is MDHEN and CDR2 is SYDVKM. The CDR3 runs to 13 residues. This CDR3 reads CASSSRPGEKLFF. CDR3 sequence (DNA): TGTGCCAGCAGCTCAAGACCAGGTGAAAAACTGTTTTTT.

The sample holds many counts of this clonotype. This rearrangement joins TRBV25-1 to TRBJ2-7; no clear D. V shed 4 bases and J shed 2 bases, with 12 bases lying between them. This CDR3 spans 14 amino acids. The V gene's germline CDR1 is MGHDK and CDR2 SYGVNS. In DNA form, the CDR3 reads TGTGCCAGCAGTGTGCAGCGTGAACCCTACGAGCAGTACTTC. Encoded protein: CASSVQREPYEQYF.

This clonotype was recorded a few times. The CDR3, as DNA: TGCGCCAGCAGCTCGACAGTAGAGAATTCACCCCTCCACTTT. Translating gives CASSSTVENSPLHF. The rearrangement links TRBV5-1 to TRBJ1-6; weak D call: TRBD1 (5 bases). Per germline, CDR1 SGHRS and CDR2 YFSETQ. V dropped 3 bases and J dropped 7 bases, with 11 bases sitting between them. This CDR3 contains 14 residues.

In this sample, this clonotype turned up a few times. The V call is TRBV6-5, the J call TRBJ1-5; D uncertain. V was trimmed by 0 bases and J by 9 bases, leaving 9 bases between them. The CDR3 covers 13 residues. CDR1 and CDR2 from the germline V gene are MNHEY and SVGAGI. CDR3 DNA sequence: TGTGCCAGCAGTTACTCTGAAGACGGGCCCCAGCATTTT. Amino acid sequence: CASSYSEDGPQHF.

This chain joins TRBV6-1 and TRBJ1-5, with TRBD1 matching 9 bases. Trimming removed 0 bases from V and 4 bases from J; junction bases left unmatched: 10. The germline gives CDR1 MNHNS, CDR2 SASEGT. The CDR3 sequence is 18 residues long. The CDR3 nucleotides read TGTGCCAGCAGTGAAGCAGTCTGGACAGGGGCTTTGAATCAGCCCCAGCATTTT. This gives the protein CASSEAVWTGALNQPQHF.

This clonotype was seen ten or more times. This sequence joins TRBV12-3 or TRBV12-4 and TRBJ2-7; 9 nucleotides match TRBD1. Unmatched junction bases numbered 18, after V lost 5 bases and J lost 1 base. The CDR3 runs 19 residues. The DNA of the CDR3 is TGTGCCAGCAGTCCCCTTCTTGGGACAGGGACCTCCGTGTCCTACGAGCAGTACTTC. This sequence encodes CASSPLLGTGTSVSYEQYF.

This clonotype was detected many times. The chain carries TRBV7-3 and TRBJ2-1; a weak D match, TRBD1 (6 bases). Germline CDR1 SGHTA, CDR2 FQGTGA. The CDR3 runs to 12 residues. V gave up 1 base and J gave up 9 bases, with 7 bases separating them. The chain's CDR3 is CASSLRGGEQFF. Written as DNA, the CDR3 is TGTGCCAGCAGCTTAAGAGGGGGTGAGCAGTTCTTC.

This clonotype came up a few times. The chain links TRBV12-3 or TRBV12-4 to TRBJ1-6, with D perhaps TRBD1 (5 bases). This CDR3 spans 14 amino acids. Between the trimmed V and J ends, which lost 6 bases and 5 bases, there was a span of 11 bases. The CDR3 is CASRPGTNNSPLHF. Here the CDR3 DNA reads TGTGCCAGCAGGCCCGGGACTAATAATTCACCCCTCCACTTT.

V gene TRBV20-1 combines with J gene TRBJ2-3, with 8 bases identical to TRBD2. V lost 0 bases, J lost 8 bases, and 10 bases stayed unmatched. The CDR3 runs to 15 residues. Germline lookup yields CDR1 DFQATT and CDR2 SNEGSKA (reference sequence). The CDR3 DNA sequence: TGCAGTGCTAGAGATCACTCGGGGGGGCTAGGTACGCAGTATTTT. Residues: CSARDHSGGLGTQYF.

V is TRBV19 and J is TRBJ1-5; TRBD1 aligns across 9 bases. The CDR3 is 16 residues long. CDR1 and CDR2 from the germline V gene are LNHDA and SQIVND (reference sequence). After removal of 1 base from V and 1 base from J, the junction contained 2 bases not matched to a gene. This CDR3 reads CASSIAQGASNQPQHF. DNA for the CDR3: TGTGCCAGTAGTATAGCACAGGGGGCCAGCAATCAGCCCCAGCATTTT.

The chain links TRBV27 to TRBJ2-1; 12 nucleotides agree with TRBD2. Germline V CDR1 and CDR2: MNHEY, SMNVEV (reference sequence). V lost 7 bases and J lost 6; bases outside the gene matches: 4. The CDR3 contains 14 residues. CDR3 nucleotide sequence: TGTGCCAGCACGACTAGCGGGAGAGTCAATGAGCAGTTCTTC. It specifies CASTTSGRVNEQFF.

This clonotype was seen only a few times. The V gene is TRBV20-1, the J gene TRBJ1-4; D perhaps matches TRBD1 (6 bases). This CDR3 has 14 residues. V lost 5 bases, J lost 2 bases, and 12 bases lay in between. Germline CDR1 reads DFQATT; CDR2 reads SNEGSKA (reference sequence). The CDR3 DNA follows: TGCAGTGCTTTAACAGGGATCACTAATGAAAAACTGTTTTTT. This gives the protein CSALTGITNEKLFF.

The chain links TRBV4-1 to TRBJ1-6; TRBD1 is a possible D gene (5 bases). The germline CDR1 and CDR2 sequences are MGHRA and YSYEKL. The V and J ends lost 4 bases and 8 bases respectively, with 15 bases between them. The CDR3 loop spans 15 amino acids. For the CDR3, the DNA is TGCGCCAGCAGCCGGGCCGGCAGGGTCGATTCACCCCTCCACTTT. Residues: CASSRAGRVDSPLHF.

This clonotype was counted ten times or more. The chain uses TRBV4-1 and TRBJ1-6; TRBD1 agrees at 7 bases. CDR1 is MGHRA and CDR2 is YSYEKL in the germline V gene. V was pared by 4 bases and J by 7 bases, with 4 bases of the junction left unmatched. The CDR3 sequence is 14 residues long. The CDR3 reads CASSPSDRNSPLHF. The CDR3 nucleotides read TGCGCCAGCAGCCCCTCGGACAGGAATTCACCCCTCCACTTT.

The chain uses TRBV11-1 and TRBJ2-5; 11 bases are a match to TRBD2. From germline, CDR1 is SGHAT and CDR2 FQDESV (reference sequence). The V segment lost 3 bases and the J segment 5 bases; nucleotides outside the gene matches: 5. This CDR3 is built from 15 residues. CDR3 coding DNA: TGTGCCAGCAGCTTCTTAGCGGGGGGGCCGGAGACCCAGTACTTC. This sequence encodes CASSFLAGGPETQYF.

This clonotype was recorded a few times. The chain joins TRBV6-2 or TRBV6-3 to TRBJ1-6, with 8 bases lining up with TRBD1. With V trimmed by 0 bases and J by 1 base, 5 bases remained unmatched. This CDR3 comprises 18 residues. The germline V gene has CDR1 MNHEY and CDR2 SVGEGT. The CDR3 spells CASSYSRTGWSYNSPLHF. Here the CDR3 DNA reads TGTGCCAGCAGTTACTCCCGGACAGGGTGGTCCTATAATTCACCCCTCCACTTT.

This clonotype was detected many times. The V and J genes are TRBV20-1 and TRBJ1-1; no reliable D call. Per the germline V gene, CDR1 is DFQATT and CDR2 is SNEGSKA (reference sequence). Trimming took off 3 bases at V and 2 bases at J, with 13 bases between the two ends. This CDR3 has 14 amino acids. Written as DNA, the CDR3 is TGCAGTGCTAGTCAAGACACCCAAAACACTGAAGCTTTCTTT. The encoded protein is CSASQDTQNTEAFF.

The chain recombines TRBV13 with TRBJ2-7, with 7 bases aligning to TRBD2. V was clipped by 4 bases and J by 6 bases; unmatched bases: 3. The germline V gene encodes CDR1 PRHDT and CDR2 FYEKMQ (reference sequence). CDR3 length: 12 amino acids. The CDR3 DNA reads TGTGCCAGCAGCTCCGGACTAGGCGAGCAGTACTTC. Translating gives CASSSGLGEQYF.

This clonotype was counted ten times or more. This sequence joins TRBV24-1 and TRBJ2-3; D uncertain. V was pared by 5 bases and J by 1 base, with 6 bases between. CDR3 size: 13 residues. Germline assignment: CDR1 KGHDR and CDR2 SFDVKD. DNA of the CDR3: TGTGCCACCAGTGCGTCAGGCACAGATACGCAGTATTTT. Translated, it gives CATSASGTDTQYF.

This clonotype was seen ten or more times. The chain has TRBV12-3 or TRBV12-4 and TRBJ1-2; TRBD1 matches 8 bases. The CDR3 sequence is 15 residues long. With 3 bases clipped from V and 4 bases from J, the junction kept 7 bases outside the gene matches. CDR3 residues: CASSFLAGGGYGYTF. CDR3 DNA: TGTGCCAGCAGTTTCTTGGCAGGGGGCGGCTATGGCTACACCTTC.

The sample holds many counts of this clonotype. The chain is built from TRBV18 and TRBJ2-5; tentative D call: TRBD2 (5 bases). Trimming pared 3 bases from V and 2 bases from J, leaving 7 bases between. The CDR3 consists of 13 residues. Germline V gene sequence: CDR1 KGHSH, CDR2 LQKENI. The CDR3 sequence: CASSPDFQETQYF. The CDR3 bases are TGTGCCAGCTCACCGGACTTTCAAGAGACCCAGTACTTC.

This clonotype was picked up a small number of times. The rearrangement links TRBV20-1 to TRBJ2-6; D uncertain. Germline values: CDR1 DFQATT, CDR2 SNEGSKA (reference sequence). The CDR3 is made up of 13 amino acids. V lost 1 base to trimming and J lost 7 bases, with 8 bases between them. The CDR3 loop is CSARVLLANVLTF. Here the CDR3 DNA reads TGCAGTGCTAGAGTTCTGTTAGCCAACGTCCTGACTTTC.

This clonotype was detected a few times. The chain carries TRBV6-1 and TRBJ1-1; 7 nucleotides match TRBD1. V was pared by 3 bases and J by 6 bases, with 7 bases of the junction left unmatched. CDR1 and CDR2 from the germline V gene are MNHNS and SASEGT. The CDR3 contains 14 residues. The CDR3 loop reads CASSDPQGVPEAFF. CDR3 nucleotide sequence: TGTGCCAGCAGTGACCCCCAGGGGGTCCCTGAAGCTTTCTTT.

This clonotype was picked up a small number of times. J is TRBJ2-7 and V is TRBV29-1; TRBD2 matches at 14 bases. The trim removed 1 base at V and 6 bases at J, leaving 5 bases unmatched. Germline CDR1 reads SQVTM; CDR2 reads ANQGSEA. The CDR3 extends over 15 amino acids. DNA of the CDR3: TGCAGCGTTGAAGTCGGACTAGCGGGGGGATCCGAGCAGTACTTC. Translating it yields CSVEVGLAGGSEQYF.

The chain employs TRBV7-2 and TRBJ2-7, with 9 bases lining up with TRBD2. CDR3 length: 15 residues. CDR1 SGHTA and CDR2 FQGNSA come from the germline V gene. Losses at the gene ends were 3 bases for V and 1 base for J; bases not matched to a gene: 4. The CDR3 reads CASSFTAGGSYEQYF. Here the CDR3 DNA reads TGTGCCAGCAGCTTTACGGCGGGGGGGTCCTACGAGCAGTACTTC.